This T cell receptor beta chain stems from a study of blood T cell repertoires in COVID-19. Sequencing used immunoSEQ multiplex PCR; TCRdb keeps in-frame clones, though not all of them. The profile shows 150,000 or so clones, around nine tenths of them singletons. With 4 bases clipped from V and 0 bases from J, the junction kept 12 bases outside the gene matches. This CDR3 is built from 20 residues. Germline CDR1 reads SGDLS; CDR2 reads YYNGEE. The rearrangement joins TRBV9 to TRBJ2-1; 14 bases line up with TRBD2. The sequenced sample was peripheral blood. The receptor was isolated from a man in his fifties or sixties with acute or convalescent COVID-19. CDR3 DNA sequence: TGTGCCAGCAGCACCGGACTAGCGGGGGGTTCCGTTCCCTCCTACAATGAGCAGTTCTTC. It codes for CASSTGLAGGSVPSYNEQFF. Full variable domain (rest looked up from reference TRBV9 and TRBJ2-1): DSGVTQTPKHLITATGQRVTLRCSPRSGDLSVYWYQQSLDQGLQFLIQYYNGEERAKGNILERFSAQQFPDLHSELNLSSLELGDSALYFCASSTGLAGGSVPSYNEQFFGPGTRLTVL.